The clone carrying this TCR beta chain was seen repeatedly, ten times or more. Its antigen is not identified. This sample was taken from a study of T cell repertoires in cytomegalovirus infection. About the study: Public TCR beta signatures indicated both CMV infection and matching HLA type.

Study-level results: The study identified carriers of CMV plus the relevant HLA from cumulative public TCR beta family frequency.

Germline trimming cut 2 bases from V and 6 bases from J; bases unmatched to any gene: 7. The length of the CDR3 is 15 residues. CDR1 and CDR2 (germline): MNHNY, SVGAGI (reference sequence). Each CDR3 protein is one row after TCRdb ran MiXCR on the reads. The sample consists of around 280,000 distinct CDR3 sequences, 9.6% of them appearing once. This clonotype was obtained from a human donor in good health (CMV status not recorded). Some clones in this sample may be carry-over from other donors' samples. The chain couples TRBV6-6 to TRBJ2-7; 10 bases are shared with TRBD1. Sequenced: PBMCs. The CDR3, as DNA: TGTGCCAGCAGTTACCCTACCCGGGACAGGGGCGAGCAGTACTTC. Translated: CASSYPTRDRGEQYF.